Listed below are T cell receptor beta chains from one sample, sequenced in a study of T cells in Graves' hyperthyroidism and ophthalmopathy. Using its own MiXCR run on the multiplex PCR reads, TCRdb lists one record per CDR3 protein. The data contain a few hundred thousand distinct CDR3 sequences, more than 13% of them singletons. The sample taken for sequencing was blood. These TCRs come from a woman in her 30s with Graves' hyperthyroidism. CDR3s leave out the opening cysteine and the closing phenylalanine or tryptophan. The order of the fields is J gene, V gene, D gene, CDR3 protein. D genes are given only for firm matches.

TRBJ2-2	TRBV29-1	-	SVGRGSNTGELF
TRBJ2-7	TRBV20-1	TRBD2	SATSGTSFTSYEQY
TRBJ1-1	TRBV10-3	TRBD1	AIAGQGLTEAF
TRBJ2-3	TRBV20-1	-	SATPRGDTQY
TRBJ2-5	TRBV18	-	ASSPPSRQETQY
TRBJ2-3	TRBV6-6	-	ASSYPGTVTDTQY
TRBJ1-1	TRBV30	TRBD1	AFNRDRGTEAF
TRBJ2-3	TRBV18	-	ASSPLTASAEPTQY
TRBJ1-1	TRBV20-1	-	SARTQGGNTEAF
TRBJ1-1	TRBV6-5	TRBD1	ASSYRTGSFMNTEAF
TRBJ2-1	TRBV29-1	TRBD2	SGPGTSGSSSYNEQF
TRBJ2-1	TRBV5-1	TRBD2	ASSLTSGGSSYNEQF
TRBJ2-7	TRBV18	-	ASAGGQSYEQY
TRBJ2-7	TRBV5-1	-	ASRGTAGRYEQY
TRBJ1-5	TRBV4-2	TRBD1	ASSKSTGDTQPQH
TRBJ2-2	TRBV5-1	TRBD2	ASSVLSGSTTGELF
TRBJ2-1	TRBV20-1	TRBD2	SARAWTGTSRNEQF
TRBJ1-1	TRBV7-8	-	ASSSRITENTEAF